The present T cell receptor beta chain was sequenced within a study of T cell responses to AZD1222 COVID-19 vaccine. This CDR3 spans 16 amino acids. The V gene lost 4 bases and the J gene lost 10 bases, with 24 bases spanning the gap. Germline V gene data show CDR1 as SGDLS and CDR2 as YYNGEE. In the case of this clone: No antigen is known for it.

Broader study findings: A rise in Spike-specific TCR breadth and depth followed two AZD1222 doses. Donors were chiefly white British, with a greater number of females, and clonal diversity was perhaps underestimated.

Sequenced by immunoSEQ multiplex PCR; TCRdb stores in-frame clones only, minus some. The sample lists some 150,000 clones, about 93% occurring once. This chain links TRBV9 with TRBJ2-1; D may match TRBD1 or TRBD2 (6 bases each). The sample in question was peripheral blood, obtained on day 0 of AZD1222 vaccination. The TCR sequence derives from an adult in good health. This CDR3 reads CASSFPKGGGNSEQFF. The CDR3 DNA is TGTGCCAGCAGCTTCCCGAAGGGGGGCGGGAATTCGGAGCAGTTCTTC.